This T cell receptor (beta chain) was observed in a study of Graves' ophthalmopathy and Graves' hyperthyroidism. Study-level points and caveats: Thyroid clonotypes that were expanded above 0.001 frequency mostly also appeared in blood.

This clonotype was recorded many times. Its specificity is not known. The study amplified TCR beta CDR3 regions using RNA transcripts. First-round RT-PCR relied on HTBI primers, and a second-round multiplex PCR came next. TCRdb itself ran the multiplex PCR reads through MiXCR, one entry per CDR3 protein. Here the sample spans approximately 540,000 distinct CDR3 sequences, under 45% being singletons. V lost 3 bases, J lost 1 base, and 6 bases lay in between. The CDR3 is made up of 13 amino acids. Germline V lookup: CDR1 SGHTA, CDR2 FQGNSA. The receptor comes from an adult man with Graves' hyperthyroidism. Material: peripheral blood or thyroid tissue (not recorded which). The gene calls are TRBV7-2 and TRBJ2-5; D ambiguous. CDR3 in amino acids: CASSFGVQETQYF. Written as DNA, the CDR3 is TGTGCCAGCAGCTTTGGGGTCCAAGAGACCCAGTACTTC.